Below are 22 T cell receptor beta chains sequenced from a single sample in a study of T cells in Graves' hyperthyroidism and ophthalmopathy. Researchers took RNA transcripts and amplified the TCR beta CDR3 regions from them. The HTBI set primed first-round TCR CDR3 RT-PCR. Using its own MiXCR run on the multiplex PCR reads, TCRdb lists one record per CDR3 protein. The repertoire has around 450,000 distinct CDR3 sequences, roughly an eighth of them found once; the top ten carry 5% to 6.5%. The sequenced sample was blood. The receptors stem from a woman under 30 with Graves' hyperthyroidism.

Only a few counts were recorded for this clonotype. CDR3 DNA: TGTGCCAGCAGTGAATGGCGGAGAGGGGAGACCCAGTACTTC. Its translation is CASSEWRRGETQYF. The chain couples TRBV2 to TRBJ2-5, with TRBD2 as a possible D gene (5 bases). V was clipped by 2 bases and J by 5 bases, with 12 bases between them. Germline values: CDR1 SNHLY, CDR2 FYNNEI. The CDR3 spans 14 residues.

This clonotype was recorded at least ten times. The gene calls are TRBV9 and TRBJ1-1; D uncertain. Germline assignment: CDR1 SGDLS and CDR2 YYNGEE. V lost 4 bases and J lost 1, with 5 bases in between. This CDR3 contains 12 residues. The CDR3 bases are TGTGCCAGCAGCCAACAGAACACTGAAGCTTTCTTT. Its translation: CASSQQNTEAFF.

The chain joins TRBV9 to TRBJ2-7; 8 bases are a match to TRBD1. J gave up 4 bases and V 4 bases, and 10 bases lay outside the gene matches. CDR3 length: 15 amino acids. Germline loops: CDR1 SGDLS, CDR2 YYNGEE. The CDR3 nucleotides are TGTGCCAGCAGCCTCGGGACAGGCACAGGATACGAGCAGTACTTC. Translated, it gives CASSLGTGTGYEQYF.

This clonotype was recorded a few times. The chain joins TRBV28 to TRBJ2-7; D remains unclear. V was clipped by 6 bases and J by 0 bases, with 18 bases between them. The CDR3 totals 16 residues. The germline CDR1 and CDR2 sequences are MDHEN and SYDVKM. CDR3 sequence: CASSDYGFTLSYEQYF. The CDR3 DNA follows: TGTGCCAGCAGCGATTACGGGTTTACACTCTCCTACGAGCAGTACTTC. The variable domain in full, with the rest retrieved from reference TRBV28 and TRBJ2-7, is DVKVTQSSRYLVKRTGEKVFLECVQDMDHENMFWYRQDPGLGLRLIYFSYDVKMKEKGDIPEGYSVSREKKERFSLILESASTNQTSMYLCASSDYGFTLSYEQYFGPGTRLTVT.

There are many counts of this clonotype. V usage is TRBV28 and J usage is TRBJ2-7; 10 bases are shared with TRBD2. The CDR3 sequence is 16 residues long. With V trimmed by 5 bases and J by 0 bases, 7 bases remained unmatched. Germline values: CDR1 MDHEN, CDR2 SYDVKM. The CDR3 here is CASSLPASGSSYEQYF. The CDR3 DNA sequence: TGTGCCAGCAGTCTCCCCGCTAGCGGGAGCTCCTACGAGCAGTACTTC.

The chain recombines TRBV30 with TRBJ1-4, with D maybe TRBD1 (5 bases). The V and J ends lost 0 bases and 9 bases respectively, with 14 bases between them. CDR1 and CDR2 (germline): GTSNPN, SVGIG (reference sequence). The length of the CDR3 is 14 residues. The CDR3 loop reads CAWSVPGGGKKLFF. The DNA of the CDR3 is TGTGCCTGGAGTGTACCCGGGGGAGGGAAAAAACTGTTTTTT.

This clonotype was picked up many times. The CDR3 DNA sequence: TGTGCCTGGAGTGGGGGGTACCCCTACGAGCAGTACTTC. It encodes CAWSGGYPYEQYF. The rearrangement joins TRBV30 to TRBJ2-7; D possibly uses TRBD1 or TRBD2 (5 bases each). Trimming stripped 1 base from V and 2 bases from J, with 9 bases between. This CDR3 contains 13 residues. Per the germline V gene, CDR1 is GTSNPN and CDR2 is SVGIG (reference sequence).

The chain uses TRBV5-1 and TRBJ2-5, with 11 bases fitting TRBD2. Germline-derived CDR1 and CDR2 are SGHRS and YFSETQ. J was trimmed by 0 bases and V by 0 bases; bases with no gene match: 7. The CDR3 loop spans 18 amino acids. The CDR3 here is CASSLGLAGNWYQETQYF. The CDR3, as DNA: TGCGCCAGCAGCTTGGGACTAGCGGGAAATTGGTACCAAGAGACCCAGTACTTC.

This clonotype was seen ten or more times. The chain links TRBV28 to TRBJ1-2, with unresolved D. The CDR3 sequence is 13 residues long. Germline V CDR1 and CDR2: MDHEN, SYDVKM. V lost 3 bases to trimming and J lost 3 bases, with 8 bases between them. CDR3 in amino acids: CASSLSKDYGYTF. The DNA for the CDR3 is TGTGCCAGCAGTTTGTCCAAAGACTATGGCTACACCTTC.

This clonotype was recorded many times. CDR3 in amino acids: CASSLGGAGTEAFF. The CDR3 bases are TGTGCCAGCAGCCTCGGGGGCGCGGGAACTGAAGCTTTCTTT. V is TRBV12-3 or TRBV12-4 and J is TRBJ1-1; possible D gene TRBD1, 6 bases. This CDR3 is built from 14 residues. V was trimmed by 6 bases and J by 5 bases, leaving 16 bases between them.

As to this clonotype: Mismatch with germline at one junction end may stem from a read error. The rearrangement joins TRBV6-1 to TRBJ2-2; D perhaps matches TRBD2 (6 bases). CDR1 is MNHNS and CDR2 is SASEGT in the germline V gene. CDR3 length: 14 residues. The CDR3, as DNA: TGTGCCAGCACTACCCTAGCGAATACCGGGGAGCTGTTTTTT. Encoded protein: CASTTLANTGELFF.

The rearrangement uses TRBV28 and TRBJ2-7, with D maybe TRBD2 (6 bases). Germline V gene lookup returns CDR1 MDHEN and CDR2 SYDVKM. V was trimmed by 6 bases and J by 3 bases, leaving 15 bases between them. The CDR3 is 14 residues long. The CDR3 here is CASSPALGGYEQYF. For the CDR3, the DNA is TGTGCCAGCAGCCCGGCCTTGGGGGGCTACGAGCAGTACTTC.

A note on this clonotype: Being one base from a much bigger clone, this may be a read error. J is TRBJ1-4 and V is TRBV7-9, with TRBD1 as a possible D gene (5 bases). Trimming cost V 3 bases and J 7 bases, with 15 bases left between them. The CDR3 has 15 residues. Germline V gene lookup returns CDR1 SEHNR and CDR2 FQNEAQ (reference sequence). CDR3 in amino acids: CASSFGVAGPEKLFF. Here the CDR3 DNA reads TGTGCCAGCAGCTTTGGGGTAGCGGGGCCTGAAAAACTGTTTTTT.

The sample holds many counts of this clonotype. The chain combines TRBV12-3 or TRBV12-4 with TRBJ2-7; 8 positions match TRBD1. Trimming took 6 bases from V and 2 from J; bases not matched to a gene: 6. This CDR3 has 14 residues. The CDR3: CASSKTGATYEQYF. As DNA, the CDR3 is TGTGCCAGCAGCAAGACAGGGGCTACCTACGAGCAGTACTTC.

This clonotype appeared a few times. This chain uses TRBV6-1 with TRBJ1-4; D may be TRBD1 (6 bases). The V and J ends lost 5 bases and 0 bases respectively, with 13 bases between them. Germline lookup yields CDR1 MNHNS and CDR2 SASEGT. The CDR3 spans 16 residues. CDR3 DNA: TGTGCCAGCAGTTATTCGGGACATTCAACTAATGAAAAACTGTTTTTT. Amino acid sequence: CASSYSGHSTNEKLFF.

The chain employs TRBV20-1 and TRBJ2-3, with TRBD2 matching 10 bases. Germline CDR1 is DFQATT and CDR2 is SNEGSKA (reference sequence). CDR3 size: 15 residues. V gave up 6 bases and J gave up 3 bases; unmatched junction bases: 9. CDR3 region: CSAHSGTSETDTQYF. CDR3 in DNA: TGCAGTGCCCACTCCGGGACTAGCGAGACAGATACGCAGTATTTT.

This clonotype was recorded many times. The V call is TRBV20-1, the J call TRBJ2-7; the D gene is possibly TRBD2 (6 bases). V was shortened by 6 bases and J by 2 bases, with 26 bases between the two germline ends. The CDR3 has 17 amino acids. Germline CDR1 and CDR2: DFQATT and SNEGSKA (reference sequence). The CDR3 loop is CSATSGTRRENAYEQYF. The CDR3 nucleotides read TGCAGTGCGACCTCCGGGACTCGTCGCGAGAATGCCTACGAGCAGTACTTC.

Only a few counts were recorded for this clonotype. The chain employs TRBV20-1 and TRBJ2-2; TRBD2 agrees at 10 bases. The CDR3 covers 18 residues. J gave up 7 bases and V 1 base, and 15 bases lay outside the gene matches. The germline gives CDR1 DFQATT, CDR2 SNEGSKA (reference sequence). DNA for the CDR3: TGCAGTGCTAGAGCACAAACCGGGACTAGCGAGGGAGGCGGGGAGCTGTTTTTT. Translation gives CSARAQTGTSEGGGELFF.

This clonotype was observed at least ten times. CDR3 loop: CASTYGPGQGPGELFF. DNA of the CDR3: TGTGCCAGCACATACGGACCGGGACAGGGGCCCGGGGAGCTGTTTTTT. The rearrangement uses TRBV6-2 or TRBV6-3 and TRBJ2-2, with TRBD1 matching 10 bases. The length of the CDR3 is 16 residues. Trimming cost V 7 bases and J 6 bases; bases outside gene matches: 11. Germline CDR1 is MNHEY and CDR2 is SVGEGT.

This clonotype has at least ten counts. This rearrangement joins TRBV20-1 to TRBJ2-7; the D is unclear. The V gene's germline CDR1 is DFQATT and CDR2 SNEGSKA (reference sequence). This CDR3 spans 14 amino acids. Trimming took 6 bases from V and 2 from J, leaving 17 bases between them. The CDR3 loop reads CSARRVATTYEQYF. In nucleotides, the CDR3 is TGCAGTGCGAGAAGGGTTGCTACCACCTACGAGCAGTACTTC.

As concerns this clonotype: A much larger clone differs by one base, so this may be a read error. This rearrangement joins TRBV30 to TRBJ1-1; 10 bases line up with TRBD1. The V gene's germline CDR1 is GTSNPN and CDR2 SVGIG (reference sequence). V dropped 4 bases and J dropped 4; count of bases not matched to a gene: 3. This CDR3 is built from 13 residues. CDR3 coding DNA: TGTGCCTGGACCGGGGACAGGGGCACTGAAGCTTTCTTT. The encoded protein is CAWTGDRGTEAFF.

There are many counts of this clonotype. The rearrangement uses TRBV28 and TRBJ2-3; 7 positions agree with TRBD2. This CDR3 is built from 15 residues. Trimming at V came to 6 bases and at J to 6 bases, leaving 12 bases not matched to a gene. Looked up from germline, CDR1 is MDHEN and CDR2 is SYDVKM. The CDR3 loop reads CASSSDREAPDTQYF. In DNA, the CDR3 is TGTGCCAGCAGCTCCGACCGGGAGGCTCCGGATACGCAGTATTTT.